A single T cell receptor beta chain is shown here with its context. The antigen it binds to is not known. It has no much larger one-base neighbor in the sample; base qualities were not kept. Library generation was performed with the immunoSEQ multiplex PCR assay. This is the immuneACCESS table as TCRdb keeps it, with only in-frame sequences that have V and J called. A part of the clones is gone; compared with another copy, unresolved V genes explain less than half, and the rest is unexplained. A total of about 140,000 clones appear in this sample, 85% to 95% of them only once. The top ten clonotypes cover around 13% of the sample. The sample comes from a study of control samples from healthy donors and cancer patients (dated by TCRdb to about 2020). Sequencing was performed on blood. This TCR was sampled from a man in his forties in good health.

The nucleotide sequence reads TGTGCCAGCAGCTCCCCCCGTAGCGGTATAGACTCCTACGAGCAGTACTTC. Translation gives CASSSPRSGIDSYEQYF. The rearranged segments are TRBV7-9 and TRBJ2-7, with TRBD2 perhaps the D gene, on 6 matching bases. Via the germline V gene (reference sequence), CDR1 is SEHNR and CDR2 FQNEAQ. The CDR3 sequence holds 17 residues, the cysteine and phenylalanine included. Just the 51-base CDR3 DNA is kept, in frame starting at base 1. V sheds 4 bases and J sheds 0 bases, leaving 19 bases between their ends.